This T cell receptor beta chain emerged from a study of cytomegalovirus exposure and HLA in healthy donors. Study outcomes and limitations: Differences between HLA loci emerged in a later analysis of TCR association rates, with DRB1 most and HLA-C fewest.

This clone was seen more than once but under ten times. Its antigen is undetermined. Every donor was a healthy person donating bone marrow. Germline V CDR1 and CDR2: SGHAT, FQNNGV. The V end was cut by 5 bases, the J end by 4 bases, with 15 bases between. CDR3 length: 15 residues. PCR was performed using 60 Vbeta and 13 Jbeta primers. TCRdb's table, derived via immunoSEQ multiplex PCR, lists solely in-frame clones and lacks some. Of about 160,000 clones listed, roughly 83% were seen once; the top ten hold under 1.1%. The rearrangement links TRBV11-2 to TRBJ1-3; tentative D call: TRBD1 (6 bases). Input material: PBMCs. The receptor was isolated from a man younger than 40 in good health and CMV-seronegative. CDR3 nucleotides: TGTGCCAGCAGCATCACCGGGACATCGGGAAACACCATATATTTT. Translated: CASSITGTSGNTIYF.